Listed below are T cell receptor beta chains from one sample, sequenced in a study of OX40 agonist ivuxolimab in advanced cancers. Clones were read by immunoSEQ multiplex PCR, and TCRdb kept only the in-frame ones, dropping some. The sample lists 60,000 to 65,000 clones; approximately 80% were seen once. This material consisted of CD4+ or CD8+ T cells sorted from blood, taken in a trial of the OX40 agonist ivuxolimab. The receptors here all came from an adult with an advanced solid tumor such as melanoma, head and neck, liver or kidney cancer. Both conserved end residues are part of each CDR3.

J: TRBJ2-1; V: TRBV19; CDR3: CASSGVGGTYNEQFF
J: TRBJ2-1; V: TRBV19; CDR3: CASSRGQGVSNEQFF
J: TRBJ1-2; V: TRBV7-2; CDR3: CASSKQGYGYTF
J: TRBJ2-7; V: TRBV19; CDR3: CASSIEGTSGRIHEQYF
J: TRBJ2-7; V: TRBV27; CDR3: CASSFKGSSPLGYEQYF
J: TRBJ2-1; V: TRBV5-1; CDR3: CASRGSLGPSEQFF
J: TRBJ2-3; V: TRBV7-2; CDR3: CASSLMASGSTDTQYF
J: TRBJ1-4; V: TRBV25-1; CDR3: CASSEPGGRANEKLFF
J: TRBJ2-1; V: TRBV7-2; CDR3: CASSLAGRDEQFF
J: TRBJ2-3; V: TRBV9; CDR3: CASSARTSGVPDTQYF